The 24 T cell receptor beta chains in this list originate from one sample, sequenced in a study of blood T cell repertoires in COVID-19 (dated by TCRdb to about 2020). Library preparation employed the immunoSEQ multiplex PCR assay. As stored in TCRdb, this immuneACCESS dataset retains in-frame rearrangements with V and J assigned. A fraction of the clones does not appear; measured against another copy, unresolved V genes explain less than half of the discrepancy, and the remainder lacks a known reason. This sample holds 75,000 to 100,000 clones; around 90% were observed only once. The ten largest account for almost 5.5% of the sample. Material for sequencing was peripheral blood. The receptors were sampled from a man aged 55 to 70 with acute or convalescent COVID-19.

The sample holds one count of this clone. The chain links TRBV27 to TRBJ2-1; D is possibly TRBD1 (6 bases). This CDR3 has 16 residues. CDR1 is MNHEY, CDR2 SMNVEV, per germline (reference sequence). Trimming left V 2 bases short and J 0 bases short, with 11 bases between. The CDR3 here is CASSLRPQGSYNEQFF. Written as DNA, the CDR3 is TGTGCCAGCAGTTTACGTCCACAGGGCTCCTACAATGAGCAGTTCTTC.

The J gene is TRBJ2-5, the V gene TRBV6-4; D is possibly TRBD2 (6 bases). This CDR3 is 17 amino acids long. With 2 bases removed from V and 5 bases from J, the gap between germline ends came to 21 bases. The germline CDR1 and CDR2 sequences are MRHNA and SNTAGT. The DNA for the CDR3 is TGTGCCAGCAGTGACCCCTTCGGGGCTAGCGCGCGGGAGACCCAGTACTTC. It encodes CASSDPFGASARETQYF.

This chain links TRBV19 with TRBJ2-7, with 7 bases identical to TRBD1. Germline V gene data show CDR1 as LNHDA and CDR2 as SQIVND (reference sequence). This CDR3 has 16 residues. After removal of 3 bases from V and 2 bases from J, the junction contained 10 bases not matched to a gene. CDR3 amino acids: CASSIQAGGEPYEQYF. The DNA for the CDR3 is TGTGCCAGTAGTATCCAAGCAGGGGGTGAGCCCTACGAGCAGTACTTC.

To note about this clone: One end of the junction does not line up with germline, which may come from a read error. In the same sample, other DNA sequences code for this CDR3. The chain has TRBV6-5 and TRBJ2-1; tentative D call: TRBD2 (6 bases). Germline CDR1 reads MNHEY; CDR2 reads SVGAGI. The length of the CDR3 is 15 residues. The CDR3 bases are TGTGCCAGCGCGAGTGCGGGGAGCTCCTACAATGAGCAATTCTTC. This codes for CASASAGSSYNEQFF.

V gene TRBV7-9 combines with J gene TRBJ1-2, with 10 positions matching TRBD1. This CDR3 is built from 14 residues. Germline trimming cut 5 bases from V and 6 bases from J; bases unmatched to any gene: 6. Germline V gene data show CDR1 as SEHNR and CDR2 as FQNEAQ (reference sequence). The CDR3 loop reads CASSTTGTGDGYTF. Written as DNA, the CDR3 is TGTGCCAGCAGCACTACCGGGACAGGGGATGGCTACACCTTC.

This chain uses TRBV4-3 with TRBJ1-3, with 11 bases lining up with TRBD1. The CDR3 sequence is 17 residues long. The germline gives CDR1 LGHNA, CDR2 YSLEER. The junction had 2 bases not matched to a gene; V was cut back by 1 base and J by 0 bases. The DNA for the CDR3 is TGCGCCAGCAGCCAAGTAGGGACAGGGGGCTCTGGAAACACCATATATTTT. Protein product: CASSQVGTGGSGNTIYF.

In its sample, this clone was seen once. The chain carries TRBV9 and TRBJ2-5, with 7 bases fitting TRBD2. V dropped 0 bases and J dropped 3; count of bases not matched to a gene: 2. Germline V gene data show CDR1 as SGDLS and CDR2 as YYNGEE. The length of the CDR3 is 14 residues. CDR3 DNA: TGTGCCAGCAGCGTAGACACTAGCGAAGAGACCCAGTACTTC. Residues: CASSVDTSEETQYF.

This clone was detected only once. The CDR3 region is CASSTTASDGEQFF. For the CDR3, the DNA is TGTGCCAGTAGTACTACGGCTAGTGATGGTGAGCAGTTCTTC. The chain carries TRBV19 and TRBJ2-1; D gene uncertain. CDR1 LNHDA and CDR2 SQIVND come from the germline V gene (reference sequence). The V and J ends lost 4 bases and 9 bases respectively, with 16 bases between them. The CDR3 sequence is 14 residues long.

The chain recombines TRBV27 with TRBJ2-1; 9 bases match TRBD2. The CDR3 is 18 residues long. Per germline, CDR1 MNHEY and CDR2 SMNVEV (reference sequence). V was clipped by 11 bases and J by 0 bases; unmatched bases: 17. The CDR3 region has the DNA TGTGCCCGCGCGGGGGCGGGGGGGCCGCGGGGCTCCTACAATGAGCAGTTCTTC. This sequence encodes CARAGAGGPRGSYNEQFF.

This chain uses TRBV7-2 with TRBJ1-5, with D tentatively TRBD1 (5 bases). Per germline, CDR1 SGHTA and CDR2 FQGNSA. V lost 1 base and J 7 bases, leaving 17 bases between the germline ends. The length of the CDR3 is 16 residues. Here the CDR3 DNA reads TGTGCCAGCAGCTTAGAAGGCGGACATGATAACCAGCCCCAGCATTTT. This codes for CASSLEGGHDNQPQHF.

The sample holds a few counts of this clone. The chain carries TRBV27 and TRBJ1-4, with no clear D. The germline V gene has CDR1 MNHEY and CDR2 SMNVEV (reference sequence). Trimming shortened V by 5 bases and J by 8 bases, and 21 bases separated the two germline ends. The length of the CDR3 is 16 residues. DNA for the CDR3: TGTGCCAGCAGTCCAGAAGTCGGGAGTCCCTACGAAAAACTGTTTTTT. The encoded protein is CASSPEVGSPYEKLFF.

The J gene is TRBJ2-5, the V gene TRBV5-1, with TRBD2 identical over 7 bases. The ends lost 4 bases at V and 5 bases at J; junction bases unmatched: 8. Germline V gene lookup returns CDR1 SGHRS and CDR2 YFSETQ. This CDR3 comprises 14 residues. The CDR3 DNA is TGCGCCAGCAGCCCCCCGGGGGGTAGTGAGACCCAGTACTTC. This sequence encodes CASSPPGGSETQYF. The whole variable domain, remainder taken from reference TRBV5-1 and TRBJ2-5, is KAGVTQTPRYLIKTRGQQVTLSCSPISGHRSVSWYQQTPGQGLQFLFEYFSETQRNKGNFPGRFSGRQFSNSRSEMNVSTLELGDSALYLCASSPPGGSETQYFGPGTRLLVL.

This clone is a singleton in its sample. The chain couples TRBV4-2 to TRBJ2-3, with D perhaps TRBD2 (7 bases). CDR1 is LGHNA and CDR2 is YNFKEQ in the germline V gene. CDR3 length: 15 residues. Trimming pared 4 bases from V and 4 bases from J, leaving 15 bases between. Here the CDR3 reads CASSLSGEGADTQYF. Written as DNA, the CDR3 is TGTGCCAGCAGCCTCTCCGGGGAGGGGGCAGATACGCAGTATTTT.

V usage is TRBV2 and J usage is TRBJ1-5, with D unresolved. The CDR3 length is 14 residues. Trimming cost V 11 bases and J 0 bases, with 14 bases left between them. CDR1 and CDR2 from the germline V gene are SNHLY and FYNNEI. CDR3 in amino acids: CALGRSNSNQPQHF. The CDR3 DNA reads TGTGCCCTGGGTAGGAGTAATAGCAATCAGCCCCAGCATTTT.

The chain links TRBV7-9 to TRBJ2-2, with TRBD1 matching 8 bases. The CDR3 totals 16 residues. Germline CDR1 and CDR2: SEHNR and FQNEAQ (reference sequence). With V trimmed by 6 bases and J by 0 bases, 6 bases remained unmatched. The CDR3, as DNA: TGTGCCAGCAGACCAACAGGGGGTACGAACACCGGGGAGCTGTTTTTT. This gives the protein CASRPTGGTNTGELFF.

The rearrangement links TRBV9 to TRBJ2-3; 11 nucleotides agree with TRBD2. V shed 3 bases, J shed 2 bases, and the junction held 2 bases outside the gene matches. The germline V gene has CDR1 SGDLS and CDR2 YYNGEE. The CDR3 length is 15 residues. The DNA of the CDR3 is TGTGCCAGCAGCGCTAGCGGGGGGACCACAGATACGCAGTATTTT. Encoded protein: CASSASGGTTDTQYF.

The V gene is TRBV6-5, the J gene TRBJ1-1; weak D call: TRBD1 (6 bases). V gave up 2 bases and J gave up 4 bases, with 17 bases separating them. Germline CDR1 MNHEY, CDR2 SVGAGI. The CDR3 length is 16 residues. The CDR3 here is CASSYRAYRVRTEAFF. Here the CDR3 DNA reads TGTGCCAGCAGTTACCGAGCATACAGGGTACGCACTGAAGCTTTCTTT.

V usage is TRBV29-1 and J usage is TRBJ2-5, with TRBD2 matching 13 bases. The CDR3 covers 16 residues. Germline V gene sequence: CDR1 SQVTM, CDR2 ANQGSEA. V shed 3 bases, J shed 4 bases, and the junction held 8 bases outside the gene matches. For the CDR3, the DNA is TGCAGCGTTGAGTGGCGACTAGCGGGGGGTAGAGAGACCCAGTACTTC. This gives the protein CSVEWRLAGGRETQYF.

The chain recombines TRBV5-1 with TRBJ1-2, with no clear D. The CDR3 extends over 14 amino acids. V was pared by 4 bases and J by 2 bases, with 12 bases between. CDR1 and CDR2 from the germline V gene are SGHRS and YFSETQ. CDR3 nucleotide sequence: TGCGCCAGCAGCAACGAGGCATTGAACTATGGCTACACCTTC. It translates to CASSNEALNYGYTF. The full variable domain, in which reference TRBV5-1 and TRBJ1-2 provide the parts outside the CDR3, is KAGVTQTPRYLIKTRGQQVTLSCSPISGHRSVSWYQQTPGQGLQFLFEYFSETQRNKGNFPGRFSGRQFSNSRSEMNVSTLELGDSALYLCASSNEALNYGYTFGSGTRLTVV.

V gene TRBV27 combines with J gene TRBJ2-7, with TRBD1 matching over 7 bases. Per the germline V gene, CDR1 is MNHEY and CDR2 is SMNVEV (reference sequence). This CDR3 has 14 amino acids. V gave up 6 bases and J gave up 2 bases; unmatched junction bases: 7. CDR3 sequence (DNA): TGTGCCAGCAGATCAGACAGGGCGACCTACGAGCAGTACTTC. As protein: CASRSDRATYEQYF.

The rearrangement joins TRBV29-1 to TRBJ2-3; 7 bases map to TRBD1. CDR3 length: 17 amino acids. V was pared by 0 bases and J by 0 bases, with 9 bases of the junction left unmatched. Germline V gene sequence: CDR1 SQVTM, CDR2 ANQGSEA. The CDR3 coding sequence is TGCAGCGTTGAAGATCCCCCGGGACAGATAAGCACAGATACGCAGTATTTT. It encodes CSVEDPPGQISTDTQYF.

This clone was picked up a small number of times. This chain uses TRBV9 with TRBJ1-4, with 7 nucleotides matching TRBD1. This CDR3 contains 15 residues. The germline V gene encodes CDR1 SGDLS and CDR2 YYNGEE. The V and J ends lost 4 bases and 5 bases, in that order; junction bases with no gene match: 8. The CDR3 reads CASSRDGTVNEKLFF. CDR3 in DNA: TGTGCCAGCAGCCGGGACGGGACAGTAAATGAAAAACTGTTTTTT.

This clone was recorded only once. This chain joins TRBV6-5 and TRBJ1-4, with D perhaps matching TRBD1 (5 bases). V lost 2 bases, J lost 8 bases, and 9 bases lay in between. Germline loops: CDR1 MNHEY, CDR2 SVGAGI. CDR3 size: 13 residues. The CDR3 region is CASSYTRTEKLFF. CDR3 bases: TGTGCCAGCAGTTACACCCGGACAGAAAAACTGTTTTTT.

The chain recombines TRBV6-2 or TRBV6-3 with TRBJ1-5; D uncertain. V lost 2 bases and J lost 5, with 16 bases in between. CDR3 size: 16 residues. Germline CDR1 is MNHEY and CDR2 is SVGEGT. The CDR3 nucleotides read TGTGCCAGCAGTTACGATTCCGGGCGGGGAGATCAGCCCCAGCATTTT. Translated: CASSYDSGRGDQPQHF.